This T cell receptor (beta chain) was sequenced in a study of T cells in tuberculosis. Study as a whole: The T cells targeted glucose monomycolate, a mycobacterial lipid, via CD1B. Study-level points and caveats: GMM-specific TCRs were nearer to active tuberculosis alpha repertoires, suggesting expansion. GEM motif frequencies gave over 60% accuracy; the GMM repertoire gave about 86%. Samples were chosen by availability of cryopreserved specimens.

Assay: immunoSEQ multiplex PCR; the TCRdb copy retains only in-frame clones and omits some. The profile shows about 40,000 clones, 90% to 95% of them singletons. Comments on this clone: As yet, its antigen is unknown.

Sequenced: PBMCs. This TCR was sampled from a donor aged 10 to 29 with latent tuberculosis or without tuberculosis infection. Some clones in this sample may be carry-over from other donors' samples.

In DNA, the CDR3 is TGTGCCAGCATCTTACAGGCAGGGCTGAACTATGGCTACACCTTC. It specifies CASILQAGLNYGYTF. The chain joins TRBV6-5 to TRBJ1-2, with D possibly TRBD1 on 5 matching bases. Trimming pared 7 bases from V and 2 bases from J, leaving 17 bases between. CDR3 length equals 15 residues. Germline CDR1 MNHEY, CDR2 SVGAGI.